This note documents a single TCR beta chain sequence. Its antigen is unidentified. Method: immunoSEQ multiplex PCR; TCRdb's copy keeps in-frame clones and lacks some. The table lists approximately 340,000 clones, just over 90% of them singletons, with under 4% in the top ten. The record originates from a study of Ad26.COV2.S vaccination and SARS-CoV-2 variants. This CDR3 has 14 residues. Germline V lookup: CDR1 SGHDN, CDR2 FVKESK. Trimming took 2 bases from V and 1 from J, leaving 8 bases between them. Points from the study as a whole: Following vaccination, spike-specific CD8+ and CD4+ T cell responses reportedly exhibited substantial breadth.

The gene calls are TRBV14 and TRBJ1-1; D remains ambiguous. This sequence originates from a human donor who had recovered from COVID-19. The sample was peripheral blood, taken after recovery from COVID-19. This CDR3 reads CASSQRVWNTEAFF. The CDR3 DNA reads TGTGCCAGCAGCCAACGGGTATGGAACACTGAAGCTTTCTTT.